Each of the 22 T cell receptor beta chains below was sequenced from the same sample in a study of T cell responses to AZD1222 COVID-19 vaccine. Sequenced by immunoSEQ multiplex PCR; TCRdb stores in-frame clones only, minus some. The sample contains approximately 100,000 clones, approximately 89% of which appear only once. Here the sequenced sample was peripheral blood, taken 28 days after the second AZD1222 dose. The receptors were gathered from an adult who received the AZD1222 COVID-19 vaccine.

The J gene is TRBJ1-1, the V gene TRBV18; 8 bases match TRBD1. Trimming cost V 3 bases and J 6 bases; bases outside gene matches: 9. Germline CDR1 KGHSH, CDR2 LQKENI. The CDR3 has 15 residues. The CDR3 DNA is TGTGCCAGCTCACCTACGGACAGGGTCCGACCTGAAGCTTTCTTT. The encoded protein is CASSPTDRVRPEAFF.

The chain carries TRBV6-2 or TRBV6-3 and TRBJ2-1; the D is unclear. Germline-derived CDR1 and CDR2 are MNHEY and SVGEGT. The CDR3 spans 16 residues. With 4 bases removed from V and 0 bases from J, the gap between germline ends came to 13 bases. This chain's CDR3 is CASSLGPMGSYNEQFF. CDR3 bases: TGTGCCAGCAGTTTAGGGCCGATGGGCTCCTACAATGAGCAGTTCTTC.

J is TRBJ2-1 and V is TRBV3-1 (or the pseudogene TRBV3-2), with 12 bases identical to TRBD2. The CDR3 is made up of 15 amino acids. Germline loops: CDR1 LGHDT, CDR2 YNNKEL (reference sequence). Germline trimming cut 1 base from V and 7 bases from J; bases unmatched to any gene: 2. This CDR3 reads CASSQGTSGNNEQFF. CDR3 in DNA: TGTGCCAGCAGCCAAGGGACTAGCGGGAATAATGAGCAGTTCTTC.

This chain connects TRBV6-5 to TRBJ2-7; 7 bases line up with TRBD2. Germline CDR1 is MNHEY and CDR2 is SVGAGI. The CDR3 consists of 15 residues. The V and J ends lost 0 bases and 3 bases, in that order; junction bases with no gene match: 5. In nucleotides, the CDR3 is TGTGCCAGCAGTTACTCCCGGGAGGCCGGCTACGAGCAGTACTTC. It specifies CASSYSREAGYEQYF.

This clone was found once. For the CDR3, the DNA is TGTGCCAGTAGTTCCCAGGGGGGTATCGAGCAGTACTTC. The encoded protein is CASSSQGGIEQYF. The chain is built from TRBV19 and TRBJ2-7, with TRBD1 as a possible D gene (7 bases). The CDR3 has 13 residues. Germline CDR1 LNHDA, CDR2 SQIVND (reference sequence). V was trimmed by 5 bases and J by 6 bases, leaving 14 bases between them.

This clone was recorded a few times. The V call is TRBV6-5, the J call TRBJ1-1; no reliable D call. Per germline, CDR1 MNHEY and CDR2 SVGAGI. CDR3 length: 16 amino acids. Deletions cut 2 bases from V and 0 bases from J, with 13 bases between. As DNA, the CDR3 is TGTGCCAGCAGTTACCGGGCAGCCCGTATGAACACTGAAGCTTTCTTT. Translating it yields CASSYRAARMNTEAFF.

This CDR3 is CASSDRGRTEAFF. CDR3 in DNA: TGTGCCAGCAGTGACAGGGGGCGGACTGAAGCTTTCTTT. V and J are TRBV27 and TRBJ1-1; TRBD1 matches 10 bases. The length of the CDR3 is 13 residues. J gave up 5 bases and V 5 bases, and 2 bases lay outside the gene matches. CDR1 and CDR2 (germline): MNHEY, SMNVEV (reference sequence).

This clone was detected only a few times. The rearrangement links TRBV7-8 to TRBJ1-1, with D unclear. Between the trimmed V and J ends, which lost 5 bases and 2 bases, there was a span of 18 bases. The CDR3 length is 16 residues. Germline V CDR1 and CDR2: SGHVS, FQNEAQ. Written as DNA, the CDR3 is TGTGCCAGCAGCCCCCAATGGGTCGGGGTTAACACTGAAGCTTTCTTT. As protein: CASSPQWVGVNTEAFF.

This chain uses TRBV9 with TRBJ1-2; D uncertain. Germline V gives CDR1 SGDLS, CDR2 YYNGEE. The CDR3 totals 12 residues. The V end was cut by 5 bases, the J end by 6 bases, with 11 bases between. CDR3 DNA sequence: TGTGCCAGCAGTGGCTCCCGGAATGGCTACACCTTC. Protein product: CASSGSRNGYTF. Supplemented by reference TRBV9 and TRBJ1-2, the full variable domain reads DSGVTQTPKHLITATGQRVTLRCSPRSGDLSVYWYQQSLDQGLQFLIQYYNGEERAKGNILERFSAQQFPDLHSELNLSSLELGDSALYFCASSGSRNGYTFGSGTRLTVV.

The J gene is TRBJ1-2, the V gene TRBV11-2; D remains ambiguous. Deletions cut 4 bases from V and 5 bases from J, with 11 bases between. Germline V CDR1 and CDR2: SGHAT, FQNNGV. The CDR3 spans 13 residues. The CDR3: CASSSRVGYGYTF. The CDR3, as DNA: TGTGCCAGCAGCTCCCGGGTGGGGTATGGCTACACCTTC.

Turning to this clone: A junction end diverges from the germline sequence, so it may reflect a read error. This sequence joins TRBV7-3 and TRBJ2-7, with no clear D. Germline loops: CDR1 SGHTA, CDR2 FQGTGA. The CDR3 sequence is 10 residues long. CDR3 residues: CASSSKSSHF. The DNA for the CDR3 is TGTGCCAGCAGCTCCAAATCCAGCCACTTC.

The CDR3 protein is CASSNLSGVYNEQFF. Written as DNA, the CDR3 is TGTGCCAGCAGTAACTTAAGCGGGGTCTACAATGAGCAGTTCTTC. The rearrangement joins TRBV27 to TRBJ2-1, with 7 nucleotides matching TRBD2. CDR1 is MNHEY and CDR2 is SMNVEV in the germline V gene (reference sequence). J lost 3 bases, V lost 5 bases, and 7 bases had no gene match. The CDR3 totals 15 residues.

The V call is TRBV6-5, the J call TRBJ1-6; D might be TRBD1 (5 bases). V was clipped by 5 bases and J by 3 bases, with 11 bases between them. This CDR3 contains 15 residues. Looked up from germline, CDR1 is MNHEY and CDR2 is SVGAGI. CDR3 nucleotide sequence: TGTGCCAGCAGTCCCCGGGACGTCTATAATTCACCCCTCCACTTT. Protein: CASSPRDVYNSPLHF.

The J gene is TRBJ2-1, the V gene TRBV24-1; 12 positions match TRBD2. With V trimmed by 2 bases and J by 5 bases, 0 bases remained unmatched. The length of the CDR3 is 15 residues. Germline CDR1 reads KGHDR; CDR2 reads SFDVKD. The DNA of the CDR3 is TGTGCCACCAGTGATTGGACTAGCGGGAACAATGAGCAGTTCTTC. It encodes CATSDWTSGNNEQFF.

This clone was seen a few times. This chain joins TRBV23-1 and TRBJ1-5; D might be TRBD1 (5 bases). TRBV23-1 carries the ORF label, with uncertain function. The CDR3 contains 17 residues. With 6 bases removed from V and 1 base from J, the gap between germline ends came to 19 bases. The CDR3 protein is CASSLLSGPLSNQPQHF. DNA for the CDR3: TGCGCCAGCAGCTTGCTGTCAGGGCCGTTAAGCAATCAGCCCCAGCATTTT.

V and J are TRBV9 and TRBJ1-3; D is possibly TRBD1 (5 bases). Germline-derived CDR1 and CDR2 are SGDLS and YYNGEE. The V end lost 0 bases, the J end lost 1 base, and 8 bases lay between the germline ends. The CDR3 covers 15 residues. CDR3 DNA: TGTGCCAGCAGCGTAGGGGGGTTTTCTGGAAACACCATATATTTT. This translates into CASSVGGFSGNTIYF. The full variable domain, in which reference TRBV9 and TRBJ1-3 provide the parts outside the CDR3, is DSGVTQTPKHLITATGQRVTLRCSPRSGDLSVYWYQQSLDQGLQFLIQYYNGEERAKGNILERFSAQQFPDLHSELNLSSLELGDSALYFCASSVGGFSGNTIYFGEGSWLTVV.

The genes are TRBV7-8 and TRBJ1-1; D gene ambiguous. The V and J ends lost 3 bases and 2 bases respectively, with 7 bases between them. From germline, CDR1 is SGHVS and CDR2 FQNEAQ. This CDR3 is 13 amino acids long. As DNA, the CDR3 is TGTGCCAGCAGCTTTAGTTCTAACACTGAAGCTTTCTTT. Translating gives CASSFSSNTEAFF.

The rearrangement links TRBV2 to TRBJ2-1; no clear D. V was pared by 5 bases and J by 9 bases, with 20 bases between. The germline V gene encodes CDR1 SNHLY and CDR2 FYNNEI. The CDR3 loop spans 15 amino acids. The DNA for the CDR3 is TGTGCCAGCAGTTCGAGCCACCTCCTTCAGGCTGAGCAGTTCTTC. Its translation is CASSSSHLLQAEQFF.

The V gene is TRBV9, the J gene TRBJ2-5, with D hard to call. Germline loops: CDR1 SGDLS, CDR2 YYNGEE. The V and J ends lost 4 bases and 4 bases respectively, with 11 bases between them. The CDR3 is 13 amino acids. CDR3 DNA sequence: TGTGCCAGCAGCCCCCCAGTGTCAGAGACCCAGTACTTC. Translating it yields CASSPPVSETQYF.

The rearrangement links TRBV30 to TRBJ2-5; TRBD1 aligns across 10 bases. V gave up 3 bases and J gave up 6 bases; unmatched junction bases: 7. The CDR3 is 14 amino acids. CDR1 is GTSNPN, CDR2 SVGIG, per germline (reference sequence). Here the CDR3 DNA reads TGTGCCTGGAGCCCCGGACAGGGGGGAAAGACCCAGTACTTC. Residues: CAWSPGQGGKTQYF.

The chain has TRBV4-1 and TRBJ2-7; TRBD2 is a possible D gene (7 bases). The germline CDR1 and CDR2 sequences are MGHRA and YSYEKL. V was pared by 3 bases and J by 4 bases, with 16 bases between. The CDR3 is 15 amino acids. For the CDR3, the DNA is TGCGCCAGCAGCCACCAGGTTGGGAGGGGGTACGAGCAGTACTTC. This encodes CASSHQVGRGYEQYF.

In nucleotides, the CDR3 is TGTGCCAGCAGTTTAAAGTCGGCGGGAGTGCACAATGAGCAGTTCTTC. Translating it yields CASSLKSAGVHNEQFF. The gene calls are TRBV27 and TRBJ2-1, with 7 bases identical to TRBD2. Germline CDR1 reads MNHEY; CDR2 reads SMNVEV (reference sequence). V lost 2 bases and J lost 5; bases outside the gene matches: 9. The CDR3 is 16 amino acids.